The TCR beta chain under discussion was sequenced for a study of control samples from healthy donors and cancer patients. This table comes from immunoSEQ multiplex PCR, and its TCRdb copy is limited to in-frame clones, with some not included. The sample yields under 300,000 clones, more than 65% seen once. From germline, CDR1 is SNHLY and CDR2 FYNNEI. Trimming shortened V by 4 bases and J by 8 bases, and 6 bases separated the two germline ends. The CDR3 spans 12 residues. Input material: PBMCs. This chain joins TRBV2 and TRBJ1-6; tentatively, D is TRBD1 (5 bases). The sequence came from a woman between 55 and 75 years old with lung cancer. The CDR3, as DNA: TGTGCCAGCAGTGTAGGGGATTCACCCCTCCACTTT. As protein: CASSVGDSPLHF.